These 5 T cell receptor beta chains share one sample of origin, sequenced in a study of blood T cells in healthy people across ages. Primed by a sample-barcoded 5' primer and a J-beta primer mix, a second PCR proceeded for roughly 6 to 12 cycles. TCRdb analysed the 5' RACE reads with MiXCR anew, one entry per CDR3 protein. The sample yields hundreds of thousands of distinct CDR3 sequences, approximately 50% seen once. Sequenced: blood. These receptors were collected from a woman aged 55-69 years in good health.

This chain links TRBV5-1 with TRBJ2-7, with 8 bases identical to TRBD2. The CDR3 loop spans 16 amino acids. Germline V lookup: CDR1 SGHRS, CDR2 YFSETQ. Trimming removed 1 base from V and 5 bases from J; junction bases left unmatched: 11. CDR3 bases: TGCGCCAGCAGCTTGCCCACTAGCGGAAAGAGCAACGAGCAGTACTTC. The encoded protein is CASSLPTSGKSNEQYF.

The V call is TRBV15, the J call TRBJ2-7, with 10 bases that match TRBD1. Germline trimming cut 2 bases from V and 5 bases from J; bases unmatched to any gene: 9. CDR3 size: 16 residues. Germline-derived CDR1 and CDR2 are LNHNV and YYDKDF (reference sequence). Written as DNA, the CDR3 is TGTGCCACCAGCAGATCCTCCGGGACAGGGGTCCACGAGCAGTACTTC. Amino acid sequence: CATSRSSGTGVHEQYF.

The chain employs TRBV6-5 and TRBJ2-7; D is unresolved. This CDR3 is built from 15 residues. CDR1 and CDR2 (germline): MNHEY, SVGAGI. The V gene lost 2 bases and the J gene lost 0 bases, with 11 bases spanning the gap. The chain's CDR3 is CASSYAYSSSYEQYF. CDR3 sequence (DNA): TGTGCCAGCAGTTACGCTTACTCAAGCTCCTACGAGCAGTACTTC.

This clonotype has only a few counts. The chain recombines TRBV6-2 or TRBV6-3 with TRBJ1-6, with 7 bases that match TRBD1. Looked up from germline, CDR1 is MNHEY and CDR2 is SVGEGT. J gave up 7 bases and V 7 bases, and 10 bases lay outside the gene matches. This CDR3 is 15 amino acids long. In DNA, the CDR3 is TGTGCCAGCACCAGGGGACAGAACTTCAATTCACCCCTCCACTTT. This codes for CASTRGQNFNSPLHF.

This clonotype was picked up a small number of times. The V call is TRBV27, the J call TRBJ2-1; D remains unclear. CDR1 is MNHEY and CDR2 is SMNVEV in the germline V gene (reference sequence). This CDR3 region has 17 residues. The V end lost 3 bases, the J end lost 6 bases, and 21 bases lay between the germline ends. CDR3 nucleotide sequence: TGTGCCAGCAGTTTCCTTCGTTTTGTAGCTCGGGTCAATGAGCAGTTCTTC. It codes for CASSFLRFVARVNEQFF.